These 2 T cell receptor beta chains were all obtained from the same sample, sequenced in a study of blood T cell repertoires in COVID-19. Here immunoSEQ multiplex PCR was the method, and the copy in TCRdb shows in-frame clones only, minus some. Here the sample spans some 65,000 clones, 75% to 90% being singletons. Sequencing input: peripheral blood. These receptor sequences come from a man between 35 and 55 years old with COVID-19, enrolled during active disease.

The chain is built from TRBV2 and TRBJ1-2; D ambiguous. Germline lookup yields CDR1 SNHLY and CDR2 FYNNEI. V lost 6 bases and J lost 0, with 8 bases in between. The CDR3 runs to 13 residues. For the CDR3, the DNA is TGTGCCAGCAGATCGACAACTAACTATGGCTACACCTTC. Translating gives CASRSTTNYGYTF.

The CDR3 DNA reads as TGTGCCAGCAGTTCCAAAAGAGAATCACCCCTCCACTTT. Amino acids: CASSSKRESPLHF. The V and J genes are TRBV27 and TRBJ1-6; no reliable D call. The germline CDR1 and CDR2 sequences are MNHEY and SMNVEV (reference sequence). V shed 4 bases and J shed 10 bases, with 11 bases lying between them. The CDR3 totals 13 residues.